This is a list of T cell receptor beta chains from one sample in a study of T cell repertoires in cytomegalovirus infection. TCRdb ran MiXCR on the reads and lists one entry per CDR3 protein. In the table there are 500,000 or so distinct CDR3 sequences, about 15% of which are singletons. Source material: CD8+ T cells from PBMCs. Receptors originate from a human donor in good health (CMV status not recorded). Some clones in this sample may be carry-over from other donors' samples. Both conserved end residues are part of each CDR3. D genes are given only for firm matches. Clone size appears in some rows only: once, few, many, or a class for an expanded clone.

j_call d_call v_call clone_size cdr3_nt cdr3_aa
TRBJ2-1 TRBD2 TRBV6-5 NA TGTGCCAGCAGTTACTCGAAGACCGGGGGGGACAATGAGCAGTTCTTC CASSYSKTGGDNEQFF
TRBJ2-1 NA TRBV27 NA TGTGCCAGCAGTTATGGACAGCTAGCCCCGCAGTTCTTC CASSYGQLAPQFF
TRBJ2-5 TRBD2 TRBV7-9 many TGTGCCAGCAGCTTACTCCGGGAGGTGGAGACCCAGTACTTC CASSLLREVETQYF
TRBJ1-5 NA TRBV10-1 few TGCGCCAGCAGTGAGGGGGTGAATCAGCCCCAGCATTTT CASSEGVNQPQHF
TRBJ2-3 TRBD2 TRBV6-1 many TGTGCCAGCAAAGCACTAGCGTCAAGCACAGATACGCAGTATTTT CASKALASSTDTQYF
TRBJ1-2 NA TRBV11-1 few TGTGCCAGCAGCTTAGCGGTTGCCGACAATGACTATGGCTACACCTTC CASSLAVADNDYGYTF
TRBJ2-5 TRBD2 TRBV7-9 NA TGTGCCAGCAGCCGACCGGGGAGCGGGAGTGGTGAGACCCAGTACTTC CASSRPGSGSGETQYF
TRBJ1-2 NA TRBV4-3 few TGCGCCAGCAGCCAAGAGGGGACGGACTATGGCTACACCTTC CASSQEGTDYGYTF
TRBJ2-2 TRBD2 TRBV11-3 many TGTGCCAGCAGCCACGGAACTAGCGGTACCGGGGAGCTGTTTTTT CASSHGTSGTGELFF
TRBJ2-1 TRBD1 TRBV19 many TGTGCCAGTAGTACAGGGGGCTCCTACAATGAGCAGTTCTTC CASSTGGSYNEQFF
TRBJ2-7 NA TRBV7-9 many TGTGCCAGCATCCCCGAGGAACGTTACGAGCAGTACTTC CASIPEERYEQYF
TRBJ2-1 NA TRBV29-1 few TGCAGCGTTGAAGATCAGGCGGAAGTCGATGAGCAGTTCTTC CSVEDQAEVDEQFF
TRBJ2-5 NA TRBV6-2/TRBV6-3 NA TGTGCCAGCAGTTACCCGGAGACCCAGTACTTC CASSYPETQYF
TRBJ2-7 TRBD1 TRBV20-1 NA TGCAGTGCTAGAGATCCCGGACAGGGGTGGACCTACGAGCAGTACTTC CSARDPGQGWTYEQYF
TRBJ1-6 TRBD1 TRBV19 NA TGTGCCAGTAGTATGAGACAGGGGTATAATTCACCCCTCCACTTT CASSMRQGYNSPLHF
TRBJ1-1 NA TRBV29-1 NA TGCAGCGCAACCCTGGGGGGTTCCGGGACTGAAGCTTTCTTT CSATLGGSGTEAFF
TRBJ2-2 TRBD2 TRBV10-3 NA TGTGCCATCAGTATATCGAGCGGGGGGAGTACCGGGGAGCTGTTTTTT CAISISSGGSTGELFF
TRBJ2-1 NA TRBV7-8 many TGTGCCAGCAGCTTAGCGGGGCGGGCCTACAATGAGCAGTTCTTC CASSLAGRAYNEQFF
TRBJ1-4 NA TRBV5-4 NA TGTGCCAGGAGCTTGGGCCGGGAAAAACTGTTTTTT CARSLGREKLFF
TRBJ2-1 NA TRBV19 many TGTGCCAGTAGTATCGAGGCAGTTTACAATGAGCAGTTCTTC CASSIEAVYNEQFF
TRBJ1-3 TRBD1 TRBV30 NA TGTGCCTGGAGTGTGAGGGGGCCTGGAAACACCATATATTTT CAWSVRGPGNTIYF
TRBJ2-7 NA TRBV20-1 few TGCAGTGCTAGAGAGGAGCCCTCAGCGGCCGCCGAGCAGTACTTC CSAREEPSAAAEQYF
TRBJ2-3 NA TRBV6-6 NA TGTGCCAGCATTAACCTTCCGTCCCCTCCGCGGGATACGCAGTATTTT CASINLPSPPRDTQYF
TRBJ2-7 NA TRBV9 few TGTGCCAGCAGCGTAGCCGGAGCAGGGTCCGAGCAGTACTTC CASSVAGAGSEQYF